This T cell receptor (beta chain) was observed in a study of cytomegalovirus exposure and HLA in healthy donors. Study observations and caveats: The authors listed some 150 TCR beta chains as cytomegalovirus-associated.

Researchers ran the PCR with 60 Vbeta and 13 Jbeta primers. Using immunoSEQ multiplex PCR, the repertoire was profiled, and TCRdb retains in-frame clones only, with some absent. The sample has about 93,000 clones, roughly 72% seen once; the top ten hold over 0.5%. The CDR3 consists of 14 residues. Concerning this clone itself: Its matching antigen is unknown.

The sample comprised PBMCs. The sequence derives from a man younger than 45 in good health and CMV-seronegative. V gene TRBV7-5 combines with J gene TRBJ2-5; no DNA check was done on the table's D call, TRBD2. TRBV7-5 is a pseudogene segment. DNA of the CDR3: TGTGCCAGAAGCCTGACTAGCCTAGTTGAGACCCAGTACTTC. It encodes CARSLTSLVETQYF.